This T cell receptor beta chain was observed in a study of T cell responses to AZD1222 COVID-19 vaccine (TCRdb year 2021). About the study as a whole: AZD1222 recipients whose second dose came at about 4 weeks and those whose second dose came at about 12 weeks were combined into one group, since spike-specific TCR depth and breadth did not differ between the two schedules. Trial participants were enrolled into age subgroups of 18-55, 56-69 and 70-plus years, which contained around 150, 29 and 61 TCR-sequenced participants, respectively. TCR sequencing covered 230 to 250 trial participants: 200 to 220 given two doses of AZD1222 and approximately 26 given two doses of MenACWY control vaccine. The study at large found these results: No day 14 peak-response samples were available, so repertoires were characterized only after the peak T cell response. Nearly half of unique spike-specific TCRs reportedly recognized epitopes outside regions mutated in the B.1.351 and B.1.1.7 variants. In the small 56-69-year group, the increase in depth fell short of significance, most likely because of low power. Participants were mostly white British and included more females than males, and it was suggested by the authors that clonal diversity may have been underestimated. CD4 TCRs associated with the vaccine covered the entire spike protein, and the dominant responses were in regions 160-218 and 743-854. After two AZD1222 doses, both the breadth and the depth of spike-specific TCRs were significantly higher than at day 0 and than in MenACWY recipients. Conclusions about previously exposed vaccinees are limited because only six or seven AZD1222 recipients were SARS-CoV-2 seropositive at baseline.

The CDR3 regions of human TCRbeta chains were subjected to immunosequencing. In the paper's pipeline: Repertoire TCRs were matched against a reference library of SARS-CoV-2-specific TCRs generated with the MIRA antigen-specificity platform. Breadth meant the fraction of unique TCRs that were SARS-CoV-2-associated, whereas depth meant the fraction of total T cells that were SARS-CoV-2-associated. Using the MIRA data, every spike-specific TCR was mapped to the spike region that the TCR reacted to and assigned to either a CD4 or a CD8 class. Log10-transformed breadth and depth values were compared by one-way ANOVA with Sidak's multiple comparisons tests. Sourced from immuneACCESS, this table was stored by TCRdb with only in-frame sequences that have V and J called. A share of the clones is absent; for the studies checked, an unresolved V gene accounts for under half, and the remainder has no known explanation. V, J and clone size were drawn from that table, and D and trimming were deduced from the DNA. The sample contains more than 100,000 clones, around 90% of them found a single time. Of the sample, approximately 1.3% falls within the top ten clones.

Taken from the germline V gene (reference sequence), the CDR1 and CDR2 loops are SGHNT and YYREEE. The CDR3, cysteine through phenylalanine, is 11 amino acids long. Only the CDR3 portion is preserved as DNA: 33 bases, with reading frame beginning at the first base. The trim is 6 bases for V and 8 bases for J, with a gap of 11 bases between the germline ends. The time point tag for this specimen amounts to: baseline before first vaccination. Samples from vaccinated people were obtained from the UK trials COV001 and COV002, which included a single-blind randomized controlled phase 2/3 trial of AZD1222 (ChAdOx1 nCoV-19) in healthy adults. For TCRbeta chain sequencing, PBMC samples were collected from trial participants at day 0 and at day 28 after the second dose. With regard to this clone: It lacks a known antigen. Per-base quality was not reported, and no clone a single base away is much larger than it.

Sequencing was performed on peripheral blood, taken on day 0 of AZD1222 vaccination. The rearranged chain carries TRBV5-4 and TRBJ1-2, with an unclear D gene assignment. This clonotype was sampled from an adult in good health. The CDR3 in this case is CASTARGGYTF. The DNA sequence is as follows: TGTGCCAGCACTGCACGGGGAGGCTACACCTTC.